Each of the 3 T cell receptor beta chains below was sequenced from the same sample in a study of blood T cell repertoires in COVID-19. Assay used: immunoSEQ multiplex PCR; TCRdb lists only in-frame clones, some missing. This repertoire shows about 110,000 clones, around four fifths found once; its top ten account for about 4%. The sequenced material came from peripheral blood. The receptors derive from a woman in her seventies with acute or convalescent COVID-19.

The count of this clone is one. The chain has TRBV5-4 and TRBJ1-1, with D uncertain. The V gene lost 0 bases and the J gene lost 7 bases, with 13 bases spanning the gap. The CDR3 consists of 14 residues. Per the germline V gene, CDR1 is SGHNT and CDR2 is YYREEE (reference sequence). The CDR3 region is CASSLARGIGEAFF. The CDR3 nucleotides read TGTGCCAGCAGCTTGGCCCGGGGAATCGGTGAAGCTTTCTTT. Filled out from reference TRBV5-4 and TRBJ1-1, the complete variable domain reads ETGVTQSPTHLIKTRGQQVTLRCSSQSGHNTVSWYQQALGQGPQFIFQYYREEENGRGNFPPRFSGLQFPNYSSELNVNALELDDSALYLCASSLARGIGEAFFGQGTRLTVV.

The chain joins TRBV15 to TRBJ2-7, with D possibly TRBD1 on 6 matching bases. The V gene's germline CDR1 is LNHNV and CDR2 YYDKDF (reference sequence). V lost 1 base and J lost 4, with 14 bases in between. CDR3 length equals 15 residues. CDR3 sequence (DNA): TGTGCCACCAGCAGAGGACTCACAGGGCCTTACGAGCAGTACGTC. This translates into CATSRGLTGPYEQYV.

This chain connects TRBV5-4 to TRBJ1-4; tentative D call: TRBD1 (6 bases). Germline lookup yields CDR1 SGHNT and CDR2 YYREEE (reference sequence). CDR3 length: 17 amino acids. Between the trimmed V and J ends, which lost 3 bases and 0 bases, there was a span of 15 bases. The CDR3 region has the DNA TGTGCCAGCAGCTCGGGAGGGGCAGGGGCAACTAATGAAAAACTGTTTTTT. Translation gives CASSSGGAGATNEKLFF.